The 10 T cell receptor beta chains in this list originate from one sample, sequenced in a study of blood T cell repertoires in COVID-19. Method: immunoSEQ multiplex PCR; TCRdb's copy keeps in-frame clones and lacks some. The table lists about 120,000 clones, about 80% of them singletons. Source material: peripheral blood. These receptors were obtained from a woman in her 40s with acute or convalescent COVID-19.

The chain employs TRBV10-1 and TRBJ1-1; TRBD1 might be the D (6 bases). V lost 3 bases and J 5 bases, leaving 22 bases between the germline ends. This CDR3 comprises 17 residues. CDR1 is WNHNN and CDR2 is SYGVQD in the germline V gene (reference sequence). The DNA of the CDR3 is TGCGCCAGCAGTGACCCCAGCCTTCGAGGGGGGGGGACTGAAGCTTTCTTT. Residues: CASSDPSLRGGGTEAFF.

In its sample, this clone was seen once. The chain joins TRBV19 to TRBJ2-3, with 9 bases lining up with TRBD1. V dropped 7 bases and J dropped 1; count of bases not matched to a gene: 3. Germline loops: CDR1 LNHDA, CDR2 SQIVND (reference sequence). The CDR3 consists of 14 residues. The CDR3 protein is CASTRTGGTDTQYF. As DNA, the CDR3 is TGTGCCAGTACCCGGACAGGGGGCACAGATACGCAGTATTTT.

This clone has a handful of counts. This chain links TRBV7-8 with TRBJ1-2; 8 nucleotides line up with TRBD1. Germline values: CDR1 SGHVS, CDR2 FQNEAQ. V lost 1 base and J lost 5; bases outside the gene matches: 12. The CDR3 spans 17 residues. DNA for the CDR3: TGTGCCAGCAGCTTAGTAGTGGGACAGGCTTCGATGTATGGCTACACCTTC. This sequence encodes CASSLVVGQASMYGYTF.

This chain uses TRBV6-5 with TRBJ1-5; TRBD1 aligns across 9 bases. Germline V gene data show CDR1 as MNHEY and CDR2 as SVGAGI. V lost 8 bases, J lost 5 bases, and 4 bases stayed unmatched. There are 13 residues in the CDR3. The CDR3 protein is CASLRTGDQPQHF. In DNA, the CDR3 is TGTGCCAGCCTGCGGACAGGGGATCAGCCCCAGCATTTT.

The CDR3 DNA sequence: TGCAGCGTGCGAGGGGACGGGACATCCGAGCAGTACTTC. This codes for CSVRGDGTSEQYF. The rearrangement uses TRBV29-1 and TRBJ2-7; D is possibly TRBD1 (6 bases). Germline loops: CDR1 SQVTM, CDR2 ANQGSEA. Trimming pared 6 bases from V and 6 bases from J, leaving 18 bases between. The CDR3 is made up of 13 amino acids.

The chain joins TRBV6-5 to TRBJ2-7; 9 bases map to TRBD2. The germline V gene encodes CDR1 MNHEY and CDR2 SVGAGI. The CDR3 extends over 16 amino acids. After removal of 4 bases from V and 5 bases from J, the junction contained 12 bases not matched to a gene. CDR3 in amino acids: CASSCTGTSCSHEQYF. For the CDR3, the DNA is TGTGCCAGCAGTTGCACCGGGACTAGCTGTTCCCACGAGCAGTACTTC.

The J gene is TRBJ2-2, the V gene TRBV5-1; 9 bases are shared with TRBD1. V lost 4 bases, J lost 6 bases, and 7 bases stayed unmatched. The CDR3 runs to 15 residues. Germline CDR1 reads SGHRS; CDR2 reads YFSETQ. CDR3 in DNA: TGCGCCAGCAGCAAGGACAGGGGTTACGCCGGGGAGCTGTTTTTT. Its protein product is CASSKDRGYAGELFF.

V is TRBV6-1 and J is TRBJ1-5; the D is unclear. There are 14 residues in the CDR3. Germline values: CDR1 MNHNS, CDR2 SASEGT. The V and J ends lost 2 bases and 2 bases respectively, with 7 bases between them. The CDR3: CASSEWRGNQPQHF. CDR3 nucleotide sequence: TGTGCCAGCAGTGAATGGAGGGGCAATCAGCCCCAGCATTTT.

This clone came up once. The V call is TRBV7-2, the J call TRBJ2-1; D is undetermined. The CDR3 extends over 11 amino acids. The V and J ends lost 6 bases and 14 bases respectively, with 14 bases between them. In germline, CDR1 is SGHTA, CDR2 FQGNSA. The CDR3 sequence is CASSPQIEKFF. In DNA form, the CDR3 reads TGTGCCAGCAGTCCCCAAATCGAGAAGTTCTTC.

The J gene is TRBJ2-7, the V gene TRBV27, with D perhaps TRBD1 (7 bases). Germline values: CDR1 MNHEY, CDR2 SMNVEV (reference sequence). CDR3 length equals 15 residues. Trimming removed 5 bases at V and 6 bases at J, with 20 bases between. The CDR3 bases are TGTGCCAGCAGTCCCCACTCGACAGGGAGGCGCGAGCAGTACTTC. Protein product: CASSPHSTGRREQYF.